This T cell receptor (beta chain) is drawn from a study of shared clonotypes between healthy human individuals. Samples underwent the assay at deep level. The table came from immunoSEQ multiplex PCR; TCRdb's copy has only in-frame clones and leaves some out. The sample has hundreds of thousands of clones, around four fifths seen once. V lost 6 bases to trimming and J lost 10 bases; unmatched junction nucleotides: 11. The CDR3 is made up of 13 amino acids. The germline CDR1 and CDR2 sequences are SGHAT and FQNNGV. This TCR came from a woman between 25 and 40 years old in good health. Sequencing input: memory CD4+ T cells sorted from blood. The subset denotes: CD45RA-negative fraction. The chain recombines TRBV11-2 with TRBJ1-1; 7 bases agree with TRBD1. In DNA form, the CDR3 reads TGTGCCAGCAGAAGGGGGCAGGGTGGAGGAGCTTTCTTT. It translates to CASRRGQGGGAFF.